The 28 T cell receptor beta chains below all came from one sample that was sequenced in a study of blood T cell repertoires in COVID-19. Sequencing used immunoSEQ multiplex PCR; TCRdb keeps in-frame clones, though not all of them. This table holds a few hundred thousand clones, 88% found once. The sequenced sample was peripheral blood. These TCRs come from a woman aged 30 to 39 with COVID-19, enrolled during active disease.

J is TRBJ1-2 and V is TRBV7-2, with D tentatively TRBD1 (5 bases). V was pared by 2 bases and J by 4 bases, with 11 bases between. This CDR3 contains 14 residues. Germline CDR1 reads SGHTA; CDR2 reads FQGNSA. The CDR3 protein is CASSLNGGPYGYTF. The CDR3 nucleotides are TGTGCCAGCAGCTTAAACGGGGGTCCCTATGGCTACACCTTC.

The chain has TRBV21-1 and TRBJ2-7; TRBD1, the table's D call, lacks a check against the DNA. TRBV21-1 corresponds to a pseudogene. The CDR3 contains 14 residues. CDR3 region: CASRTGKKSYEQYV. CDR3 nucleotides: TGTGCCAGCAGAACAGGGAAGAAGTCCTACGAGCAGTACGTC.

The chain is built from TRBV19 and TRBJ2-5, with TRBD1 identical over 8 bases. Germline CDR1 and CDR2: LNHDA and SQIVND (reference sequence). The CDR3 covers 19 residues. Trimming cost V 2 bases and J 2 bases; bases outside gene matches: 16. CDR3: CASSIRLMWGQVDQETQYF. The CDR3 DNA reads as TGTGCCAGTAGTATACGGCTGATGTGGGGACAGGTTGATCAAGAGACCCAGTACTTC. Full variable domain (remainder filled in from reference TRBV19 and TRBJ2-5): DGGITQSPKYLFRKEGQNVTLSCEQNLNHDAMYWYRQDPGQGLRLIYYSQIVNDFQKGDIAEGYSVSREKKESFPLTVTSAQKNPTAFYLCASSIRLMWGQVDQETQYFGPGTRLLVL.

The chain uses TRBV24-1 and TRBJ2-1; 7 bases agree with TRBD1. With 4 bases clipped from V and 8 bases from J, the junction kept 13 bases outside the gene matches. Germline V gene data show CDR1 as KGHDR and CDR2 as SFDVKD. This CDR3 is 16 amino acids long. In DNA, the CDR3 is TGTGCCACCAGTGAACTCGGGTCAGGGGGTTGGCATGAGCAGTTCTTC. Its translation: CATSELGSGGWHEQFF.

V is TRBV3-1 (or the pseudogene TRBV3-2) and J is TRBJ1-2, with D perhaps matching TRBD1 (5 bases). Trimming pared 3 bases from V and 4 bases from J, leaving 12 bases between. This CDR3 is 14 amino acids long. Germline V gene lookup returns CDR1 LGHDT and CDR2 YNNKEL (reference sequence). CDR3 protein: CASSQGPAPYGYTF. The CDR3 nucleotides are TGTGCCAGCAGCCAGGGGCCCGCCCCCTATGGCTACACCTTC.

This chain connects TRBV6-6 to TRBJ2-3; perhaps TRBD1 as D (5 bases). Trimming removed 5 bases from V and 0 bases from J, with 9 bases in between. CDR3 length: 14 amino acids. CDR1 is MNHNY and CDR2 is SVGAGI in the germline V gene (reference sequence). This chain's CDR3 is CASSAGSSTDTQYF. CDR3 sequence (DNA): TGTGCCAGCAGTGCAGGGTCTAGCACAGATACGCAGTATTTT.

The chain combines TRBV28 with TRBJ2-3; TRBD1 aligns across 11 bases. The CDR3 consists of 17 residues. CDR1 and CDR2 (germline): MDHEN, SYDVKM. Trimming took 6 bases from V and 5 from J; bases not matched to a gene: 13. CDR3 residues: CASRPPSGQGVRDTQYF. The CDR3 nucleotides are TGTGCCAGCAGACCCCCCTCGGGACAGGGGGTGCGAGATACGCAGTATTTT.

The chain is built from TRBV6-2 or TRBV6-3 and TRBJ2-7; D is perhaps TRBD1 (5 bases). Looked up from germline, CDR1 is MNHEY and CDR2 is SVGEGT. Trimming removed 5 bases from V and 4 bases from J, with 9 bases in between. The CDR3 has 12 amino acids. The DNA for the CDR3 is TGTGCCAGCAGTCCCCAGGGTTACGAGCAGTACTTC. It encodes CASSPQGYEQYF.

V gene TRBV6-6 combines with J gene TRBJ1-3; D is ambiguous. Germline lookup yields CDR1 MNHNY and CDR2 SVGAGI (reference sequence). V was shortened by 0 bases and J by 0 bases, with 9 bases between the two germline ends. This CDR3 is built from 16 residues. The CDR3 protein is CASSYSAGFSGNTIYF. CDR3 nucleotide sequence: TGTGCCAGCAGTTACTCCGCGGGGTTCTCTGGAAACACCATATATTTT.

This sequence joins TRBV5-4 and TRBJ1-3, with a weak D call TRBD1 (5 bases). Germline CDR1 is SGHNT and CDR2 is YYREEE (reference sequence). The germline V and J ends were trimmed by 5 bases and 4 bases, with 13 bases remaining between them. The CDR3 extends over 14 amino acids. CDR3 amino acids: CASSGGGGGNTIYF. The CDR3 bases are TGTGCCAGCAGTGGGGGGGGAGGCGGAAACACCATATATTTT.

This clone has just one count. The CDR3 spells CASSPWSPSGYNEQFF. CDR3 bases: TGTGCCAGCAGTCCATGGTCCCCTAGCGGCTACAATGAGCAGTTCTTC. The rearrangement links TRBV27 to TRBJ2-1; the match to TRBD2 covers 7 bases. In germline, CDR1 is MNHEY, CDR2 SMNVEV (reference sequence). J was trimmed by 3 bases and V by 5 bases; bases with no gene match: 10. This CDR3 is built from 16 residues.

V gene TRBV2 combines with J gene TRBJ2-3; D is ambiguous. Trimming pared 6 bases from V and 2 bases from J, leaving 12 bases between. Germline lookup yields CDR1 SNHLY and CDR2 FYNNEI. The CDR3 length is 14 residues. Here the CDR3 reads CASRAQVVTDTQYF. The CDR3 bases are TGTGCCAGCAGAGCGCAAGTGGTCACAGATACGCAGTATTTT.

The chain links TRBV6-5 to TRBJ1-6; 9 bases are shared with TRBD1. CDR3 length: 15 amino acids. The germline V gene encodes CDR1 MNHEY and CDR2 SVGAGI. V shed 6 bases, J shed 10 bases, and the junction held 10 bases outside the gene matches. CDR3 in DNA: TGTGCCAGCAGCCGGCCCGGGACAGGGCAGTCACCCCTCCACTTT. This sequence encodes CASSRPGTGQSPLHF.

This CDR3 reads CASSPRDSNYGYTF. The DNA of the CDR3 is TGTGCCAGCTCACCTCGGGACAGCAACTATGGCTACACCTTC. The J gene is TRBJ1-2, the V gene TRBV18; 7 bases match TRBD1. V shed 3 bases, J shed 2 bases, and the junction held 3 bases outside the gene matches. In germline, CDR1 is KGHSH, CDR2 LQKENI. The CDR3 loop spans 14 amino acids.

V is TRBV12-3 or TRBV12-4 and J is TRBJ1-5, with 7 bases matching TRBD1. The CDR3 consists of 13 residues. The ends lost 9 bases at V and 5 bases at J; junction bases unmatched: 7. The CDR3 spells CASRQGEDQPQHF. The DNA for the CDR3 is TGTGCCAGTAGACAGGGTGAGGATCAGCCCCAGCATTTT.

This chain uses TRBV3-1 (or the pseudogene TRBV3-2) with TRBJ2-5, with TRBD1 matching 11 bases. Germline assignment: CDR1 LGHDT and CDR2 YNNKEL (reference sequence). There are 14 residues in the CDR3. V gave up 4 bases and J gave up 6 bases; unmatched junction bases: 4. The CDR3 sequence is CASSRGTGGQTQYF. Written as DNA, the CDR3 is TGTGCCAGCAGCCGCGGGACAGGGGGGCAGACCCAGTACTTC.

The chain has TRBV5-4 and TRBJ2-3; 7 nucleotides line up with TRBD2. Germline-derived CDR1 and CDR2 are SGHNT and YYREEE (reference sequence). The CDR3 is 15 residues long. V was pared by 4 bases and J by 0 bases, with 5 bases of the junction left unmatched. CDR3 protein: CASSPSGASTDTQYF. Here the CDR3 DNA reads TGTGCCAGCAGCCCCAGCGGGGCCAGCACAGATACGCAGTATTTT.

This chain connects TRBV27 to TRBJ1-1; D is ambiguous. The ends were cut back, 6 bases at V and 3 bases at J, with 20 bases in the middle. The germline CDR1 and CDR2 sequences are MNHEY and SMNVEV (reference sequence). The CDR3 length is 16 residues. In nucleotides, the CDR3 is TGTGCCAGCAGAAAATTCCTTCAGGTGTTGGACACTGAAGCTTTCTTT. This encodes CASRKFLQVLDTEAFF.

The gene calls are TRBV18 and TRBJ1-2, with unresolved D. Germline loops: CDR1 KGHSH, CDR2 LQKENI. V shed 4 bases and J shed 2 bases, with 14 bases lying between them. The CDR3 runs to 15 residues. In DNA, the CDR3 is TGTGCCAGCTCACAAGCCGTGGAGGGAAACTATGGCTACACCTTC. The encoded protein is CASSQAVEGNYGYTF.

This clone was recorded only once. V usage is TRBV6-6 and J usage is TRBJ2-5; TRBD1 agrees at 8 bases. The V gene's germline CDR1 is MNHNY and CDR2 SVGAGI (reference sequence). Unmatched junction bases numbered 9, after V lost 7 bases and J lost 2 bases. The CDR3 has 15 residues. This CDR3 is CASNNRRQGQETQYF. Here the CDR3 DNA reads TGTGCCAGCAACAACAGGCGACAGGGGCAAGAGACCCAGTACTTC.

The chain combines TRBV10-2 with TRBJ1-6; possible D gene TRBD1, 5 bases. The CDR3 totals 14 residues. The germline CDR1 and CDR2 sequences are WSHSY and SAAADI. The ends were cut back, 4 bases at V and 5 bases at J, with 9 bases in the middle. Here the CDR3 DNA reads TGCGCCAGCAGTGTCCAGACAGATAATTCACCCCTCCACTTT. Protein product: CASSVQTDNSPLHF.

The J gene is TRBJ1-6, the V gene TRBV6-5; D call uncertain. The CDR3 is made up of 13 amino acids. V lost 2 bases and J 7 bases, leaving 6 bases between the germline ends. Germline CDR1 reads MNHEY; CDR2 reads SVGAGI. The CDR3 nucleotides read TGTGCCAGCAGTTACGAGCACAATTCACCCCTCCACTTT. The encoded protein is CASSYEHNSPLHF.

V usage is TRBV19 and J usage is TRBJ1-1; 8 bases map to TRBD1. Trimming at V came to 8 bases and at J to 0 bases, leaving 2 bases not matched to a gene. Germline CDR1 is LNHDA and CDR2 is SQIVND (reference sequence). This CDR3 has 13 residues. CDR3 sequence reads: CASDRGMNTEAFF. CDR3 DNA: TGTGCCAGTGACAGGGGTATGAACACTGAAGCTTTCTTT.

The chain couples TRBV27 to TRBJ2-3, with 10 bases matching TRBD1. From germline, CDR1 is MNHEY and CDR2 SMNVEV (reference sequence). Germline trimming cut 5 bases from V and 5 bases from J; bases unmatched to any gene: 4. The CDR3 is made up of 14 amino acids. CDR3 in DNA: TGTGCCAGCAGTCTCGGGACAGGGGTAGATACGCAGTATTTT. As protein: CASSLGTGVDTQYF.

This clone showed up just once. In DNA form, the CDR3 reads TGTGCCAGCAGCCAATTGAACGCAGGAAGGACTAACTATGGCTACACCTTC. Translation gives CASSQLNAGRTNYGYTF. The chain has TRBV3-1 (or the pseudogene TRBV3-2) and TRBJ1-2; D remains ambiguous. This CDR3 region has 17 residues. Per the germline V gene, CDR1 is LGHDT and CDR2 is YNNKEL (reference sequence). V lost 2 bases and J 0 bases, leaving 16 bases between the germline ends.

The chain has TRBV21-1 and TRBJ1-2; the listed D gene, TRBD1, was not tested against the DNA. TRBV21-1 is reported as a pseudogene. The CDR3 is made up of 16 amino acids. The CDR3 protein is CASSKETGQGARGYTF. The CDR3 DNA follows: TGTGCCAGCAGCAAAGAGACGGGACAGGGGGCGAGGGGCTACACCTTC.

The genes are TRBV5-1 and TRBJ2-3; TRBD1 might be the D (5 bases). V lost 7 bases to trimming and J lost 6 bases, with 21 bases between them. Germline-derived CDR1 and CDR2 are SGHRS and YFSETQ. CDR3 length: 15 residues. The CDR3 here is CASLGGTPAGDTQYF. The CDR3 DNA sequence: TGCGCCAGCCTGGGTGGAACTCCTGCAGGGGATACGCAGTATTTT.

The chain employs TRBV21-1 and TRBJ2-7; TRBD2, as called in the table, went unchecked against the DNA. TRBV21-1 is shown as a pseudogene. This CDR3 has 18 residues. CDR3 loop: CASSNCGPIPRLSYEQYV. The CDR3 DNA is TGTGCCAGCAGCAATTGTGGCCCTATTCCGAGACTATCCTACGAGCAGTACGTC.